The sequence of this T cell receptor (beta chain) was determined in a study of beta chain features in type 1 diabetes. Worth noting for this clone: Its cognate antigen is unknown.

General observations from the study: Shorter TCRB CDR3s, moderately but significantly so, marked every one of the four CD4+ subsets in Type 1 diabetes patients. Fewer junction insertions and more nucleotide deletions appeared in type 1 diabetes patients. PCR might favor shorter templates, equally in patients and controls. Sequencing from cDNA could over-represent high-TCR-expressing cells.

Trimming cost V 6 bases and J 1 base; bases outside gene matches: 10. CDR3 length equals 19 residues. Looked up from germline, CDR1 is SGHRS and CDR2 is YFSETQ. Expressed TCRB transcripts were sequenced, since all the RNA that had been isolated was reverse transcribed. Sequencing was performed with immunoSEQ multiplex PCR; in TCRdb, only in-frame clones are kept and a portion is missing. The sample includes about 190,000 clones, almost 8% seen only once; the top ten take about 0.5%. Sequenced material: central memory CD4+ T cells from blood. This receptor was identified in a man in his late teens or twenties with type 1 diabetes. This sequence joins TRBV5-1 and TRBJ2-6, with TRBD2 identical over 13 bases. The CDR3 DNA reads as TGCGCCAGCAAAAGCTCCCCGGGACTAGCGGGATCTGGGGCCAACGTCCTGACTTTC. It translates to CASKSSPGLAGSGANVLTF.